The 21 T cell receptor beta chains below come from one sample, sequenced in a study of T-cell memory formation after mild COVID-19. TCRdb recomputed calls from the 5' RACE reads with MiXCR, one row per CDR3 protein. The repertoire includes just over 60,000 distinct CDR3 sequences, about 10% of them detected once, and around 1.1% sits in the top ten. Sequenced material: PBMCs or a T cell subset sorted from them (not recorded which). The receptors come from a man aged 18 to 35 who had mild COVID-19 (a few samples of this study predate the infection). Cell type and time point are not known.

This clonotype has more than one count but fewer than ten. The V and J genes are TRBV20-1 and TRBJ2-2; 11 bases line up with TRBD1. With V trimmed by 7 bases and J by 6 bases, 4 bases remained unmatched. The germline gives CDR1 DFQATT, CDR2 SNEGSKA (reference sequence). CDR3 length: 13 residues. The DNA for the CDR3 is TGCAGTGGAGGACAGGGGGCGTCCGGGGAGCTGTTTTTT. This sequence encodes CSGGQGASGELFF.

V usage is TRBV24-1 and J usage is TRBJ2-1, with D maybe TRBD2 (5 bases). Germline loops: CDR1 KGHDR, CDR2 SFDVKD. Between the trimmed V and J ends, which lost 2 bases and 3 bases, there was a span of 16 bases. The CDR3 extends over 17 amino acids. CDR3 coding DNA: TGTGCCACCAGTGATTCCCCGAGCGGTGTGAACTACAATGAGCAGTTCTTC. This sequence encodes CATSDSPSGVNYNEQFF.

With regard to this clonotype: Its ends do not fully match the called genes, so a read error is possible. The rearrangement uses TRBV7-9 and TRBJ2-3, with 8 bases aligning to TRBD1. The CDR3 totals 9 residues. Per the germline V gene, CDR1 is SEHNR and CDR2 is FQNEAQ (reference sequence). The CDR3 DNA sequence: TGTGCCAGCAGTTCGGACAGGGCCTTT. Amino acids: CASSSDRAF.

V gene TRBV10-3 combines with J gene TRBJ2-7; the match to TRBD1 covers 9 bases. Trimming at V came to 10 bases and at J to 2 bases, leaving 6 bases not matched to a gene. Germline V gene sequence: CDR1 ENHRY, CDR2 SYGVKD. This CDR3 has 13 amino acids. The CDR3 sequence: CARRDRDPYEQYV. In nucleotides, the CDR3 is TGTGCCAGGCGGGACAGGGACCCCTACGAGCAGTACGTC.

This clonotype was seen only a few times. The chain recombines TRBV11-3 with TRBJ2-1, with D perhaps assigned TRBD1 or TRBD2 (5 bases each). The length of the CDR3 is 14 residues. Trimming took 3 bases from V and 8 from J, leaving 14 bases between them. CDR1 is SGHNT, CDR2 YENEEA, per germline. The CDR3 DNA follows: TGTGCCAGCAGCTTGAACGGGGCCAAGGATGAGCAGTTCTTC. Its protein product is CASSLNGAKDEQFF.

The chain is built from TRBV7-6 and TRBJ2-7; 8 bases agree with TRBD1. The germline CDR1 and CDR2 sequences are SGHVS and FNYEAQ. The CDR3 spans 16 residues. J lost 1 base, V lost 5 bases, and 10 bases had no gene match. CDR3 in amino acids: CASSPDPGQVSYEQYF. The CDR3 nucleotides read TGTGCCAGCAGCCCGGATCCGGGACAGGTGTCCTACGAGCAGTACTTC.

This clonotype was observed at least ten times. J is TRBJ2-3 and V is TRBV7-2; D is uncertain. The germline V and J ends were trimmed by 1 base and 14 bases, with 19 bases remaining between them. The CDR3 totals 14 residues. CDR1 and CDR2 from the germline V gene are SGHTA and FQGNSA. The CDR3 region has the DNA TGTGCCAGCAGCTTAGAAATTCAGTCCCCAAGTCGGTATTTT. It translates to CASSLEIQSPSRYF.

This rearrangement joins TRBV7-9 to TRBJ1-2; D not certain. Trimming pared 1 base from V and 2 bases from J, leaving 11 bases between. The germline V gene encodes CDR1 SEHNR and CDR2 FQNEAQ (reference sequence). The CDR3 sequence is 15 residues long. The DNA for the CDR3 is TGTGCCAGCAGCTTAGATGCCCTACGGAACTATGGCTACACCTTC. Amino acid sequence: CASSLDALRNYGYTF.

This clonotype was counted a few times. V and J are TRBV20-1 and TRBJ1-5, with D uncertain. The CDR3 is made up of 14 amino acids. V was cut by 5 bases and J by 5 bases, with 16 bases left in between. Germline V gene sequence: CDR1 DFQATT, CDR2 SNEGSKA (reference sequence). CDR3 nucleotides: TGCAGTGCTTCCCCGGGGAGAGAGGATCAGCCCCAGCATTTT. This gives the protein CSASPGREDQPQHF.

In this sample, this clonotype turned up a few times. The gene calls are TRBV6-1 and TRBJ2-3, with 10 bases aligning to TRBD2. Per germline, CDR1 MNHNS and CDR2 SASEGT. V shed 2 bases and J 0 bases; nucleotides not matched to a gene: 2. The CDR3 has 16 amino acids. The CDR3 DNA reads as TGTGCCAGCAGTGAACAAGCGGGGGGGAGCACAGATACGCAGTATTTT. Translating it yields CASSEQAGGSTDTQYF.

This clonotype was counted many times. This rearrangement joins TRBV29-1 to TRBJ2-3; possibly TRBD2 for D (6 bases). Between the trimmed V and J ends, which lost 6 bases and 0 bases, there was a span of 16 bases. The CDR3 covers 15 residues. The germline V gene encodes CDR1 SQVTM and CDR2 ANQGSEA. CDR3 DNA: TGCAGCGTGCGCCTAGCGCACCCTAGCACAGATACGCAGTATTTT. Protein sequence: CSVRLAHPSTDTQYF.

The CDR3 coding sequence is TGCGCCAGCAGCCAAGCCCAGGGCACCGGGGAGCTGTTTTTT. Its translation is CASSQAQGTGELFF. The chain uses TRBV4-3 and TRBJ2-2; possible D gene TRBD1, 5 bases. Germline V gene data show CDR1 as LGHNA and CDR2 as YSLEER. CDR3 length: 14 residues. Trimming took off 1 base at V and 4 bases at J, with 7 bases between the two ends.

This clonotype was found a few times. The chain carries TRBV11-2 and TRBJ2-1; D remains unclear. V was clipped by 5 bases and J by 0 bases, with 17 bases between them. CDR3 size: 17 residues. Germline V gives CDR1 SGHAT, CDR2 FQNNGV. Here the CDR3 DNA reads TGTGCCAGCAGCATATGGGAACAGTCTAGCTCCTACAATGAGCAGTTCTTC. This translates into CASSIWEQSSSYNEQFF.

This clonotype was picked up a small number of times. The chain has TRBV7-2 and TRBJ2-1, with D possibly being TRBD2 (5 bases). Looked up from germline, CDR1 is SGHTA and CDR2 is FQGNSA. Trimming stripped 1 base from V and 8 bases from J, with 9 bases between. The CDR3 contains 13 residues. The CDR3 sequence is CASSLGYGDEQFF. The CDR3 DNA follows: TGTGCCAGCAGCTTAGGGTACGGGGATGAGCAGTTCTTC.

This clonotype was recorded at least ten times. The chain recombines TRBV5-1 with TRBJ2-7; D is perhaps TRBD1 (6 bases). V dropped 2 bases and J dropped 5 bases, with 14 bases sitting between them. Germline values: CDR1 SGHRS, CDR2 YFSETQ. CDR3 size: 14 residues. In DNA, the CDR3 is TGCGCCAGCAGCTTTGCAGGGGCGAATAACGAGCAGTACTTC. As protein: CASSFAGANNEQYF. The variable domain in full, completed from reference TRBV5-1 and TRBJ2-7, reads KAGVTQTPRYLIKTRGQQVTLSCSPISGHRSVSWYQQTPGQGLQFLFEYFSETQRNKGNFPGRFSGRQFSNSRSEMNVSTLELGDSALYLCASSFAGANNEQYFGPGTRLTVT.

V usage is TRBV5-1 and J usage is TRBJ2-5; 7 nucleotides agree with TRBD2. In germline, CDR1 is SGHRS, CDR2 YFSETQ. After removal of 1 base from V and 5 bases from J, the junction contained 8 bases not matched to a gene. The CDR3 length is 15 residues. The CDR3 loop reads CASSLLPGGGETQYF. In nucleotides, the CDR3 is TGCGCCAGCAGCTTGCTTCCGGGGGGAGGTGAGACCCAGTACTTC.

There are a few counts of this clonotype. This chain uses TRBV6-2 or TRBV6-3 with TRBJ2-7; D gene uncertain. The CDR3 spans 14 residues. Germline V gene data show CDR1 as MNHEY and CDR2 as SVGEGT. V was trimmed by 5 bases and J by 3 bases, leaving 14 bases between them. The CDR3 coding sequence is TGTGCCAGCAGTGATCGGAGTTTAATCTACGAGCAGTACTTC. It codes for CASSDRSLIYEQYF.

J is TRBJ2-3 and V is TRBV4-3; D is unclear. Germline assignment: CDR1 LGHNA and CDR2 YSLEER. CDR3 length: 15 amino acids. The V gene lost 0 bases and the J gene lost 1 base, with 8 bases spanning the gap. CDR3 region: CASSQEYSGTDTQYF. In DNA form, the CDR3 reads TGCGCCAGCAGCCAAGAGTACTCCGGCACAGATACGCAGTATTTT.

The table lists this clonotype with a few counts. V and J are TRBV12-3 or TRBV12-4 and TRBJ1-5, with no clear D. The V gene lost 6 bases and the J gene lost 4 bases, with 10 bases spanning the gap. There are 13 residues in the CDR3. The DNA of the CDR3 is TGTGCCAGCAGCCGCCGGGAGAATCAGCCCCAGCATTTT. Protein sequence: CASSRRENQPQHF.

The chain uses TRBV7-2 and TRBJ1-2; D gene unclear. CDR1 is SGHTA, CDR2 FQGNSA, per germline. The CDR3 length is 15 residues. With 1 base removed from V and 4 bases from J, the gap between germline ends came to 13 bases. This CDR3 reads CASSLVDGRGYGYTF. The CDR3 nucleotides are TGTGCCAGCAGCTTAGTCGACGGGCGAGGCTATGGCTACACCTTC. The variable domain in full, with the rest retrieved from reference TRBV7-2 and TRBJ1-2, is GAGVSQSPSNKVTEKGKDVELRCDPISGHTALYWYRQSLGQGLEFLIYFQGNSAPDKSGLPSDRFSAERTGGSVSTLTIQRTQQEDSAVYLCASSLVDGRGYGYTFGSGTRLTVV.

This chain connects TRBV19 to TRBJ2-3; D is unclear. The ends were cut back, 6 bases at V and 6 bases at J, with 13 bases in the middle. The CDR3 contains 13 residues. CDR1 LNHDA and CDR2 SQIVND come from the germline V gene (reference sequence). The DNA of the CDR3 is TGTGCCAGTAGAAGTAAAGCCCCGGATACGCAGTATTTT. It is translated as CASRSKAPDTQYF. The variable domain in full, completed from reference TRBV19 and TRBJ2-3, reads DGGITQSPKYLFRKEGQNVTLSCEQNLNHDAMYWYRQDPGQGLRLIYYSQIVNDFQKGDIAEGYSVSREKKESFPLTVTSAQKNPTAFYLCASRSKAPDTQYFGPGTRLTVL.